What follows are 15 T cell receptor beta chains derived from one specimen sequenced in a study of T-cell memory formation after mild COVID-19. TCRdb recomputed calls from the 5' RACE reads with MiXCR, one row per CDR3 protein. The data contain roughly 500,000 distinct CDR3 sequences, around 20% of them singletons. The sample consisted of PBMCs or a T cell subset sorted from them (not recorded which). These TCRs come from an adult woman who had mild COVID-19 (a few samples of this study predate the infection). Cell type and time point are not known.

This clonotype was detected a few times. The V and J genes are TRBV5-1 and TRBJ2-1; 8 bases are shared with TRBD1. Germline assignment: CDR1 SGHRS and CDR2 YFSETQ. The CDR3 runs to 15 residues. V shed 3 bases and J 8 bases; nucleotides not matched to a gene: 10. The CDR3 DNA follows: TGCGCCAGCAGCTACGGACAGGGTACATTTTATGAGCAGTTCTTC. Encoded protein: CASSYGQGTFYEQFF.

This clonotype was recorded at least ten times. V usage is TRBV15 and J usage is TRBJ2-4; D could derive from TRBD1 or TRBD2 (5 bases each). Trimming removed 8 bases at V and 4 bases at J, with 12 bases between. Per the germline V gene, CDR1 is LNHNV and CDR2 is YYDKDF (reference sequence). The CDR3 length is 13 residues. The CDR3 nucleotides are TGTGCCACCGCCCCGGGACCTAAAAACATTCAGTACTTC. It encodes CATAPGPKNIQYF.

Here the CDR3 reads CSATGLDPTGELFF. The CDR3 coding sequence is TGCAGTGCTACAGGACTAGACCCCACCGGGGAGCTGTTTTTT. J is TRBJ2-2 and V is TRBV20-1; the match to TRBD2 covers 7 bases. V shed 4 bases, J shed 4 bases, and the junction held 6 bases outside the gene matches. In germline, CDR1 is DFQATT, CDR2 SNEGSKA (reference sequence). This CDR3 has 14 amino acids.

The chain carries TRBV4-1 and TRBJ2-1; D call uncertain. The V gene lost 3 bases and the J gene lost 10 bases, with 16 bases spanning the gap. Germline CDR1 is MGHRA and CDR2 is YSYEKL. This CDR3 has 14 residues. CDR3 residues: CASSQRYPLEEQFF. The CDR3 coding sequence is TGCGCCAGCAGCCAGAGATATCCGTTGGAGGAGCAGTTCTTC.

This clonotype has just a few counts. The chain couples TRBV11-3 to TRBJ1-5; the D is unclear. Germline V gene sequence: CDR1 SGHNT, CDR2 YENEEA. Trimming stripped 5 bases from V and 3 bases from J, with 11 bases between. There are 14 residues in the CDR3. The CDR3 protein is CASSQRAVNQPQHF. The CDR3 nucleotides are TGTGCCAGCAGCCAGCGGGCGGTCAATCAGCCCCAGCATTTT.

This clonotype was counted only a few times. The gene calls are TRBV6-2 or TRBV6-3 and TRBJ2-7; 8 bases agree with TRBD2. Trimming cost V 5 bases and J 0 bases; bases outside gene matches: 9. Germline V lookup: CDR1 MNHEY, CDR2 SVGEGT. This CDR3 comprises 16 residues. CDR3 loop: CASSNPLAGPSYEQYF. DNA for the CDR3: TGTGCCAGCAGTAACCCTCTAGCGGGTCCCTCCTACGAGCAGTACTTC.

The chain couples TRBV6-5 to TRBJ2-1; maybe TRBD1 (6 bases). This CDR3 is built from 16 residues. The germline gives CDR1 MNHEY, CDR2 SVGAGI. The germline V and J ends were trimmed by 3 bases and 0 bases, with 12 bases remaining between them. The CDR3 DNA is TGTGCCAGCAGTTATGACAGGTCGAGCTCCTACAATGAGCAGTTCTTC. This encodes CASSYDRSSSYNEQFF.

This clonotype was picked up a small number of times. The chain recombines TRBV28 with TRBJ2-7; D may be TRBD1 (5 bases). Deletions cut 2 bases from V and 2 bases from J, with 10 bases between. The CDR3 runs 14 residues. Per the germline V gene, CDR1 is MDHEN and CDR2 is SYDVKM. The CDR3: CASSLGRDTYEQYF. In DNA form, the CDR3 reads TGTGCCAGCAGTTTAGGCAGGGATACCTACGAGCAGTACTTC.

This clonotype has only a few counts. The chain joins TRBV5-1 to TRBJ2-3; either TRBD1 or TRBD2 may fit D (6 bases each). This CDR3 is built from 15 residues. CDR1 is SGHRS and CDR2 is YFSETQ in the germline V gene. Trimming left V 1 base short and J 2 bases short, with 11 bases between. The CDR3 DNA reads TGCGCCAGCAGCTTGTTCGGGGGCGACACAGATACGCAGTATTTT. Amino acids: CASSLFGGDTDTQYF.

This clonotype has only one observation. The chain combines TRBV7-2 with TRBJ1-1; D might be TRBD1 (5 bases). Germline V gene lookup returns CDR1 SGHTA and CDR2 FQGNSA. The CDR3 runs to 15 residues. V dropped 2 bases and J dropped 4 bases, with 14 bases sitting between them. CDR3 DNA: TGTGCCAGCAGCTTATGGGGGAAGCAGAGCACTGAAGCTTTCTTT. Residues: CASSLWGKQSTEAFF.

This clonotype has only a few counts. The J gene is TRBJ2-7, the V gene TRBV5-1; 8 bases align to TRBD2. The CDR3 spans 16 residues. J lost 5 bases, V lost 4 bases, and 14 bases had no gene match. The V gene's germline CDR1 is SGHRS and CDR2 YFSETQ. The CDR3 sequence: CASSPPLREEGDEQYF. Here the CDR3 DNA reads TGCGCCAGCAGCCCCCCCCTGCGGGAGGAGGGTGACGAGCAGTACTTC.

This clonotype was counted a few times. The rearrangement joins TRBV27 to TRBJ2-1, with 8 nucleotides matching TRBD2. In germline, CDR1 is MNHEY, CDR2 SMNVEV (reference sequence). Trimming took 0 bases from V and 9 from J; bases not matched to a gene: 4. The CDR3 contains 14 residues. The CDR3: CASSLSSGVIEQFF. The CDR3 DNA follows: TGTGCCAGCAGTTTATCTAGCGGGGTTATTGAGCAGTTCTTC.

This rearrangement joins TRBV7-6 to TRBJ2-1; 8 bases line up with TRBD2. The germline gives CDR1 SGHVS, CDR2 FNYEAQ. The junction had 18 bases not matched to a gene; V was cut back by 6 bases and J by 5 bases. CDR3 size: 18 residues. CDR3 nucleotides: TGTGCCAGCAGATTTCCGGGACTAGGGCCGGAAATCGACAATGAGCAGTTCTTC. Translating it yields CASRFPGLGPEIDNEQFF.

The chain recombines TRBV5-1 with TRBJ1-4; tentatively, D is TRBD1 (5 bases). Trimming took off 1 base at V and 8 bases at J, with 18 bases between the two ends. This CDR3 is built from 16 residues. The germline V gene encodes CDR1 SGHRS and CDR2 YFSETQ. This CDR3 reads CASSLPAGLTSEKLFF. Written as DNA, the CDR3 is TGCGCCAGCAGCTTGCCCGCGGGACTGACTTCGGAAAAACTGTTTTTT. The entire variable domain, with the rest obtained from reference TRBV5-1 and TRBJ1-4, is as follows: KAGVTQTPRYLIKTRGQQVTLSCSPISGHRSVSWYQQTPGQGLQFLFEYFSETQRNKGNFPGRFSGRQFSNSRSEMNVSTLELGDSALYLCASSLPAGLTSEKLFFGSGTQLSVL.

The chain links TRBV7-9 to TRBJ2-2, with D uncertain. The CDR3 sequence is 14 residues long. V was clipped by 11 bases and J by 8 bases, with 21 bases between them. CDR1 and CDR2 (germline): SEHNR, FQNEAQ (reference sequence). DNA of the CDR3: TGTGCCCTCTCGAGGTCTCTAAGTGTGGGGGAGCTGTTTTTT. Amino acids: CALSRSLSVGELFF.